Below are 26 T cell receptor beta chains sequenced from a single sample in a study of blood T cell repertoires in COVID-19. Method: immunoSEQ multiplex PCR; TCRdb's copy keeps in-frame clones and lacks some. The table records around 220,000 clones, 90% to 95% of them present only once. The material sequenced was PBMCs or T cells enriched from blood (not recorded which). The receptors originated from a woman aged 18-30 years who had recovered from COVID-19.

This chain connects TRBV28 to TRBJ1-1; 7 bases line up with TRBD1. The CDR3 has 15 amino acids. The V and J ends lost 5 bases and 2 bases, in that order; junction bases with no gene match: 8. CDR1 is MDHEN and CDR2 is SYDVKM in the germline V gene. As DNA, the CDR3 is TGTGCCAGCAGTCCCGGGACAGCCAGAAACACTGAAGCTTTCTTT. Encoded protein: CASSPGTARNTEAFF.

CDR3 sequence reads: CASRISRGQETQYF. The CDR3 DNA reads as TGTGCCAGCAGGATTTCCAGGGGCCAAGAGACCCAGTACTTC. This sequence joins TRBV7-3 and TRBJ2-5; tentatively, D is TRBD1 (6 bases). The CDR3 is 14 amino acids. From germline, CDR1 is SGHTA and CDR2 FQGTGA. With 6 bases removed from V and 1 base from J, the gap between germline ends came to 12 bases.

The CDR3 sequence: CASSPYITSEQFF. The CDR3 DNA reads as TGTGCCAGCAGTCCCTATATAACCTCTGAGCAGTTCTTC. The rearrangement uses TRBV28 and TRBJ2-1, with D unresolved. Deletions cut 5 bases from V and 9 bases from J, with 14 bases between. CDR1 is MDHEN, CDR2 SYDVKM, per germline. The CDR3 contains 13 residues.

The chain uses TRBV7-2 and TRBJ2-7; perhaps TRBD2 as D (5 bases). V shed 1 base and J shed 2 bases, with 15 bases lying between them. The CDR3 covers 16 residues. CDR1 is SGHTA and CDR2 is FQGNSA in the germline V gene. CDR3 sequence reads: CASSLEEGSLAYEQYF. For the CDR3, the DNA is TGTGCCAGCAGCTTAGAAGAGGGTAGCCTCGCCTACGAGCAGTACTTC. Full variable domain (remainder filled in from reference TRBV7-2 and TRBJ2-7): GAGVSQSPSNKVTEKGKDVELRCDPISGHTALYWYRQSLGQGLEFLIYFQGNSAPDKSGLPSDRFSAERTGGSVSTLTIQRTQQEDSAVYLCASSLEEGSLAYEQYFGPGTRLTVT.

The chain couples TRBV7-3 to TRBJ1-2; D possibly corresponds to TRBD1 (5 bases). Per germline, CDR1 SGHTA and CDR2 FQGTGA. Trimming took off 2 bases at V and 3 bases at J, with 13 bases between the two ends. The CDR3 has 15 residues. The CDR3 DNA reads TGTGCCAGCAGCTTACATGCAGGGAACGACTATGGCTACACCTTC. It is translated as CASSLHAGNDYGYTF.

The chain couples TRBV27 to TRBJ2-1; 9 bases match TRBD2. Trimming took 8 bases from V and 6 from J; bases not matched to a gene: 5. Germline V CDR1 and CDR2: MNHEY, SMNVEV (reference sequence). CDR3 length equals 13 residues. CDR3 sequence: CASGRGLANEQFF. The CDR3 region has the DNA TGTGCCAGCGGCCGGGGACTAGCCAATGAGCAGTTCTTC.

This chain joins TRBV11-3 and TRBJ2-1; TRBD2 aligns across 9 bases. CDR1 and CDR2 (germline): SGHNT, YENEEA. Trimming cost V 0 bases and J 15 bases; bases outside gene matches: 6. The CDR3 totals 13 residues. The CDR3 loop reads CASSLDTGTSPFF. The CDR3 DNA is TGTGCCAGCAGCTTAGACACCGGGACTAGCCCGTTCTTC.

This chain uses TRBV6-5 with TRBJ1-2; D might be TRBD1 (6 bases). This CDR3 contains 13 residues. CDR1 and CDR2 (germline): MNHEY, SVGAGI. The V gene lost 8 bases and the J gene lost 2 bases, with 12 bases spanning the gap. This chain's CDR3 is CASATGQNYGYTF. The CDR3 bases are TGTGCCAGCGCTACTGGACAGAACTATGGCTACACCTTC.

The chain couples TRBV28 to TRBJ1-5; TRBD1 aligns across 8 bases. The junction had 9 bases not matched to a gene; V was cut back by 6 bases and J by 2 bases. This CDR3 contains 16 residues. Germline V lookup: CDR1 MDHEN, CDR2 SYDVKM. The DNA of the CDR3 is TGTGCCAGCAGCCCTGCCCAGGGGGCTGGCAATCAGCCCCAGCATTTT. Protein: CASSPAQGAGNQPQHF. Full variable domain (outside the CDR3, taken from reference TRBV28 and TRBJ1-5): DVKVTQSSRYLVKRTGEKVFLECVQDMDHENMFWYRQDPGLGLRLIYFSYDVKMKEKGDIPEGYSVSREKKERFSLILESASTNQTSMYLCASSPAQGAGNQPQHFGDGTRLSIL.

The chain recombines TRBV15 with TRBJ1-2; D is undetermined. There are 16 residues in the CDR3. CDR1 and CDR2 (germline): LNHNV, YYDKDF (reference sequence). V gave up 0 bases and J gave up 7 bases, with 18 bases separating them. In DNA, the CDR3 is TGTGCCACCAGCAGAGATCTTCTGGCTACAGAAGGTGGCTACACCTTC. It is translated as CATSRDLLATEGGYTF.

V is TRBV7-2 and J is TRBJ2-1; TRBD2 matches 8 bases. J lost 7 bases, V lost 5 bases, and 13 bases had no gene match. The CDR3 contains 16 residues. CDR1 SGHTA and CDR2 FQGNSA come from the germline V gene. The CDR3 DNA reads TGTGCCAGCAGCGTTGCCCCGGGGGGGCGAGGGAATGAGCAGTTCTTC. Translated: CASSVAPGGRGNEQFF.

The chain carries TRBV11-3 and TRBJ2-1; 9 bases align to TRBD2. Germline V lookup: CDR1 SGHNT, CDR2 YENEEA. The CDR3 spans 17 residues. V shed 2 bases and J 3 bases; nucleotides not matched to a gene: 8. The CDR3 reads CASSLSEREAYYNEQFF. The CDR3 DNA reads TGTGCCAGCAGCTTAAGTGAGCGGGAGGCTTACTACAATGAGCAGTTCTTC.

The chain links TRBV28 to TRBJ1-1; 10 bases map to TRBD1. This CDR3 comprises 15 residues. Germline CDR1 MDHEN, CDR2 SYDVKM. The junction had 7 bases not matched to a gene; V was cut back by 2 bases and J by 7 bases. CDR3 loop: CASSLPGQGSFEAFF. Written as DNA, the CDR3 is TGTGCCAGCAGTTTACCGGGACAGGGGAGCTTTGAAGCTTTCTTT.

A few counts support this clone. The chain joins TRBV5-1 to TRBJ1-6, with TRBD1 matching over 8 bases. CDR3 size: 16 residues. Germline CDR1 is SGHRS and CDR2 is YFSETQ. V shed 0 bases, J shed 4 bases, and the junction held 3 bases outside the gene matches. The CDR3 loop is CASSLAGGRYNSPLHF. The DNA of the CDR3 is TGCGCCAGCAGCTTGGCAGGGGGCAGATATAATTCACCCCTCCACTTT.

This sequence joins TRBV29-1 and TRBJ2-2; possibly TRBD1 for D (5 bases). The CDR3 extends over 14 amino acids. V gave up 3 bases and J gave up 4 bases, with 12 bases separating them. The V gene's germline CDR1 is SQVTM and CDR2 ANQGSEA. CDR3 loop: CSVDRELLTGELFF. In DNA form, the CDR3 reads TGCAGCGTTGACAGGGAATTACTCACCGGGGAGCTGTTTTTT.

The CDR3 is CASGLVGDGTGDAKNIQYF. For the CDR3, the DNA is TGTGCTAGTGGTTTGGTAGGAGATGGGACAGGGGACGCCAAAAACATTCAGTACTTC. The rearrangement links TRBV12-5 to TRBJ2-4; 10 bases align to TRBD1. The V gene's germline CDR1 is LGHNT and CDR2 FRNRAP. The CDR3 sequence is 19 residues long. The V and J ends lost 0 bases and 1 base, in that order; junction bases with no gene match: 9.

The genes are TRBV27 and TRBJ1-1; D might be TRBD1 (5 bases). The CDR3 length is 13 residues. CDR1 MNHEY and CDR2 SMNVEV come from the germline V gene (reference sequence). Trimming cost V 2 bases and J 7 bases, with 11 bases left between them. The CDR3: CASSLGAVGEAFF. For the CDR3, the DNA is TGTGCCAGCAGTTTAGGGGCAGTGGGTGAAGCTTTCTTT.

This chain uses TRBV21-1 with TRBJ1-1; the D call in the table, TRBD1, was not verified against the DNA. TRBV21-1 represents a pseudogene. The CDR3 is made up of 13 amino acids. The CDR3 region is CASSNGASTEAFF. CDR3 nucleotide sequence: TGTGCCAGCAGCAATGGGGCGAGCACTGAAGCTTTCTTT.

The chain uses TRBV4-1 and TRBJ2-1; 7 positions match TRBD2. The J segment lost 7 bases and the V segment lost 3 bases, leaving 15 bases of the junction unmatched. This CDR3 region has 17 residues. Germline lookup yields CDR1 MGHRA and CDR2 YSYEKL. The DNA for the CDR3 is TGCGCCAGCAGCCAGGGCCCGGCTCTAGCGGCACGGAATGAGCAGTTCTTC. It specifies CASSQGPALAARNEQFF.

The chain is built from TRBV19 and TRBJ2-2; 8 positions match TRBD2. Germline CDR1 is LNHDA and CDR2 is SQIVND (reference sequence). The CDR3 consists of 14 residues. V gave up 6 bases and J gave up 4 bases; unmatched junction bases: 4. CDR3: CASRWGTSTGELFF. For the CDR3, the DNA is TGTGCCAGTAGATGGGGGACTAGCACCGGGGAGCTGTTTTTT.

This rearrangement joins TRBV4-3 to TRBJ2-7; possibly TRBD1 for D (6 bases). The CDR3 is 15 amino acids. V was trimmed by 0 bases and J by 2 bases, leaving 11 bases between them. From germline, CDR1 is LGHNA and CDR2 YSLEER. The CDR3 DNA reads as TGCGCCAGCAGCCAAGATGGCAGGGGCACCTACGAGCAGTACTTC. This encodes CASSQDGRGTYEQYF.

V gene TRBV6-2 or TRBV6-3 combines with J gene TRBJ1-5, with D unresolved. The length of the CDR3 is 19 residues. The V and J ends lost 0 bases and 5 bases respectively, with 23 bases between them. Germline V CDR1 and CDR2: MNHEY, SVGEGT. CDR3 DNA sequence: TGTGCCAGCAGTTACTCGATTGTCAGTGCCTTTGCCCCCTATCAGCCCCAGCATTTT. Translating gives CASSYSIVSAFAPYQPQHF.

In nucleotides, the CDR3 is TGTGCCAGCAGCCGTTCCGGGACAAGTAGGGGGACTGAAGCTTTCTTT. It translates to CASSRSGTSRGTEAFF. The V call is TRBV3-1 (or the pseudogene TRBV3-2), the J call TRBJ1-1; the D gene is possibly TRBD1 (6 bases). The V gene lost 4 bases and the J gene lost 5 bases, with 20 bases spanning the gap. Germline V CDR1 and CDR2: LGHDT, YNNKEL (reference sequence). The CDR3 sequence is 16 residues long.

The CDR3: CASSHLLGLAQNASYEQYF. DNA for the CDR3: TGTGCCAGCAGCCACCTCCTTGGACTAGCGCAGAATGCCTCCTACGAGCAGTACTTC. The genes are TRBV7-9 and TRBJ2-7, with 9 bases lining up with TRBD2. Germline V gene sequence: CDR1 SEHNR, CDR2 FQNEAQ (reference sequence). This CDR3 is built from 19 residues. The V gene end was trimmed by 5 bases and the J gene end by 0 bases; junction bases not matched to a gene: 17.

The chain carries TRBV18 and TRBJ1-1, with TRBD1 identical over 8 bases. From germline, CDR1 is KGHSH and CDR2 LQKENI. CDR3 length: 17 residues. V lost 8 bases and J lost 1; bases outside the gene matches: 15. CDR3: CASKPRGAGGWNTEAFF. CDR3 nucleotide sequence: TGTGCCAGCAAACCCCGGGGAGCAGGGGGCTGGAACACTGAAGCTTTCTTT.

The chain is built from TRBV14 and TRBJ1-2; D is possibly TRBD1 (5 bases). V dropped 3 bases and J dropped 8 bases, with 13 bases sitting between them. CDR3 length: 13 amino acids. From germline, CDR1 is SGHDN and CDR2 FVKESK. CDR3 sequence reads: CASSHPRDWGYTF. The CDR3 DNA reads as TGTGCCAGCAGCCACCCCCGGGACTGGGGCTACACCTTC.